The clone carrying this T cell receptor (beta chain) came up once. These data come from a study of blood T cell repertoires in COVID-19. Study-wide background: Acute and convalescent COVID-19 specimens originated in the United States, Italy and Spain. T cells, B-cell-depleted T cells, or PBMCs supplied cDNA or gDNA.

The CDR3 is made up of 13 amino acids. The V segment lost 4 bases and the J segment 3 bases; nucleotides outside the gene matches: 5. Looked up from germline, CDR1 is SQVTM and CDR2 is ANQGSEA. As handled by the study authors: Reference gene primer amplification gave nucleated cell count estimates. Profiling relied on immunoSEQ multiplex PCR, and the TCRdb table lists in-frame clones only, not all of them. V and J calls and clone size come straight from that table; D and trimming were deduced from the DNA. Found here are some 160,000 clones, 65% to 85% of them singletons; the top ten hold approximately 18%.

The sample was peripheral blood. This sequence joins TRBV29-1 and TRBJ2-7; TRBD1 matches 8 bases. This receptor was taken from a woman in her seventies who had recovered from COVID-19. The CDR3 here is CSVVPTGDYEQYF. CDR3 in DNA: TGCAGCGTTGTACCGACAGGGGACTACGAGCAGTACTTC.